The 25 T cell receptor beta chains presented below share a single source sample, sequenced in a study of blood T cells in healthy people across ages. Alongside a J-beta primer mix, a sample-barcoded 5' primer served in a second PCR lasting roughly 6 to 11 cycles. MiXCR, applied by TCRdb to the 5' RACE reads, yields one record per CDR3 protein. The table includes under 800,000 distinct CDR3 sequences, about 21% detected once. Material for sequencing was blood. Receptors were obtained from a man between 65 and 85 years old in good health.

This clonotype was counted only a few times. J is TRBJ2-1 and V is TRBV20-1; D might be TRBD2 (6 bases). There are 13 residues in the CDR3. V lost 0 bases to trimming and J lost 9 bases, with 12 bases between them. Germline V lookup: CDR1 DFQATT, CDR2 SNEGSKA (reference sequence). In DNA, the CDR3 is TGCAGTGCTAGAGACCGAATGGAGGGTGAGCAGTTCTTC. Protein: CSARDRMEGEQFF.

This clonotype was counted at least ten times. The chain has TRBV25-1 and TRBJ2-2; 8 bases are a match to TRBD1. Trimming removed 5 bases from V and 1 base from J; junction bases left unmatched: 6. The CDR3 extends over 16 amino acids. Germline lookup yields CDR1 MGHDK and CDR2 SYGVNS. In DNA form, the CDR3 reads TGTGCCAGCAGTTCCAGGGGGCAGAAGAACACCGGGGAGCTGTTTTTT. This codes for CASSSRGQKNTGELFF.

V is TRBV14 and J is TRBJ2-5; 8 bases map to TRBD2. The DNA matches TRBJ2-7 better at its end, which makes the J call doubtful. Germline-derived CDR1 and CDR2 are SGHDN and FVKESK. This CDR3 is built from 14 residues. DNA of the CDR3: TGTGCCAGCAGCCGAGTAGCGGGACCCCTCGAGCAGTACTTC. Translated, it gives CASSRVAGPLEQYF.

This clonotype was detected only a few times. The chain has TRBV5-1 and TRBJ1-1, with D possibly matching TRBD1 (6 bases). V was cut by 6 bases and J by 3 bases, with 12 bases left in between. The CDR3 is 13 amino acids. Per germline, CDR1 SGHRS and CDR2 YFSETQ. The DNA for the CDR3 is TGCGCCAGCACCGACAGGTTGCACACTGAAGCTTTCTTT. This encodes CASTDRLHTEAFF.

This clonotype was counted between two and nine times. V gene TRBV10-3 combines with J gene TRBJ2-3; 15 bases match TRBD2. This CDR3 contains 18 residues. The germline CDR1 and CDR2 sequences are ENHRY and SYGVKD. V gave up 4 bases and J gave up 0 bases; unmatched junction bases: 5. The DNA for the CDR3 is TGTGCCATCAGTGGCGGACTAGCGGGAGGGGCCAGCACAGATACGCAGTATTTT. Protein: CAISGGLAGGASTDTQYF.

This clonotype was picked up many times. V and J are TRBV5-1 and TRBJ1-5; 7 bases are a match to TRBD1. Per the germline V gene, CDR1 is SGHRS and CDR2 is YFSETQ. The CDR3 is made up of 15 amino acids. Losses at the gene ends were 0 bases for V and 0 bases for J; bases not matched to a gene: 0. In DNA, the CDR3 is TGCGCCAGCAGCTTGGAGGGGGCTAGCAATCAGCCCCAGCATTTT. Protein sequence: CASSLEGASNQPQHF.

This chain's CDR3 is CASSFKGAGDETQYF. The CDR3 DNA reads TGTGCCAGCAGTTTCAAGGGAGCGGGAGACGAGACCCAGTACTTC. The genes are TRBV12-3 or TRBV12-4 and TRBJ2-5, with 8 bases matching TRBD2. CDR3 size: 15 residues. V gave up 3 bases and J gave up 5 bases; unmatched junction bases: 8.

This chain links TRBV28 with TRBJ2-7, with D possibly matching TRBD1 (5 bases). The CDR3 length is 14 residues. The V gene lost 8 bases and the J gene lost 4 bases, with 18 bases spanning the gap. Germline V gene data show CDR1 as MDHEN and CDR2 as SYDVKM. This CDR3 is CASGAPTPKYEQYF. The CDR3 DNA sequence: TGTGCCAGCGGGGCCCCTACCCCCAAATACGAGCAGTACTTC.

The V gene is TRBV18, the J gene TRBJ1-5; a weak D match, TRBD1 (6 bases). V was trimmed by 2 bases and J by 0 bases, leaving 8 bases between them. CDR3 length equals 15 residues. Germline V gives CDR1 KGHSH, CDR2 LQKENI. CDR3 in amino acids: CASSPTQGSNQPQHF. In DNA, the CDR3 is TGTGCCAGCTCACCAACACAGGGTAGCAATCAGCCCCAGCATTTT. The variable domain in full, with the rest retrieved from reference TRBV18 and TRBJ1-5, is NAGVMQNPRHLVRRRGQEARLRCSPMKGHSHVYWYRQLPEEGLKFMVYLQKENIIDESGMPKERFSAEFPKEGPSILRIQQVVRGDSAAYFCASSPTQGSNQPQHFGDGTRLSIL.

The chain joins TRBV6-5 to TRBJ2-5, with TRBD1 as a possible D gene (8 bases). The J call is doubtful: the DNA matches TRBJ2-1 better. Germline V CDR1 and CDR2: MNHEY, SVGAGI. The CDR3 runs to 16 residues. The chain's CDR3 is CASSYRGDRFGDEQFF. DNA of the CDR3: TGTGCCAGCAGTTACCGGGGGGACAGGTTCGGGGATGAGCAGTTCTTC.

This chain connects TRBV7-9 to TRBJ1-1; no firm D call. Germline CDR1 SEHNR, CDR2 FQNEAQ (reference sequence). CDR3 length: 12 amino acids. V lost 5 bases and J lost 6, with 10 bases in between. The CDR3 nucleotides read TGTGCCAGCAGCCGTGAGAAGCCTGAAGCTTTCTTT. This gives the protein CASSREKPEAFF.

The chain combines TRBV21-1 with TRBJ2-1; TRBD1 reflects the table's D call only, with no check against the DNA. TRBV21-1 is annotated as a pseudogene. The CDR3 sequence is 16 residues long. CDR3 nucleotides: TGTGCCAGCACCCCAGGTGGCAGGGGACCCTACAACGAGCAGTTCTTC. This gives the protein CASTPGGRGPYNEQFF.

The rearrangement joins TRBV7-9 to TRBJ2-7; 7 nucleotides match TRBD2. Germline CDR1 SEHNR, CDR2 FQNEAQ (reference sequence). V lost 5 bases, J lost 6 bases, and 13 bases stayed unmatched. The CDR3 length is 15 residues. In nucleotides, the CDR3 is TGTGCCAGCAGCCACGGACTAGTGGATAAATCCGAGCAGTACTTC. Protein sequence: CASSHGLVDKSEQYF.

The J gene is TRBJ2-4, the V gene TRBV3-1, with D possibly matching TRBD1 (5 bases). The CDR3 contains 13 residues. The germline CDR1 and CDR2 sequences are LGHDT and YNNKEL (reference sequence). V gave up 1 base and J gave up 5 bases, with 6 bases separating them. The CDR3 sequence: CASSQGQQNIQYF. CDR3 nucleotide sequence: TGTGCCAGCAGCCAAGGACAGCAAAACATTCAGTACTTC.

This clonotype has only a few counts. The V and J genes are TRBV5-1 and TRBJ2-1, with D possibly called TRBD1 or TRBD2 (5 bases each). The germline CDR1 and CDR2 sequences are SGHRS and YFSETQ. The CDR3 runs 15 residues. The V end was cut by 4 bases, the J end by 5 bases, with 16 bases between. CDR3 loop: CASSLGTLSHNEQFF. The CDR3 nucleotides read TGCGCCAGCAGCCTGGGGACCCTATCCCACAATGAGCAGTTCTTC.

The V and J genes are TRBV12-3 or TRBV12-4 and TRBJ2-5, with 10 bases fitting TRBD2. The J call may be incorrect, as the DNA end agrees better with TRBJ2-7. The CDR3 is made up of 15 amino acids. The CDR3 region has the DNA TGTGCCAGCAGTTTAGCTAGCGGGAGGTTTAACGAGCAGTACTTC. This gives the protein CASSLASGRFNEQYF.

This clonotype was seen a handful of times. The V call is TRBV29-1, the J call TRBJ1-4; TRBD1 is a possible D gene (5 bases). In germline, CDR1 is SQVTM, CDR2 ANQGSEA. V dropped 4 bases and J dropped 8 bases, with 11 bases sitting between them. This CDR3 is built from 12 residues. DNA of the CDR3: TGCAGCGTTGCGGGGGGTCGGGAAAAACTGTTTTTT. It is translated as CSVAGGREKLFF.

This clonotype was seen a few times. One junction end does not reproduce the germline sequence, and a read error may be involved. The chain couples TRBV6-1 to TRBJ1-4, with a possible D match to TRBD1 (6 bases). From germline, CDR1 is MNHNS and CDR2 SASEGT. CDR3 length equals 14 residues. The CDR3 region is CASREGGLYEKLFF. The CDR3 coding sequence is TGTGCCAGCAGGGAAGGGGGTTTATACGAAAAACTGTTTTTT.

This clonotype was seen only a few times. An end of the junction differs from the germline gene, which may be a read error. This chain links TRBV7-9 with TRBJ2-1; D is perhaps TRBD2 (5 bases). This CDR3 has 15 residues. Germline-derived CDR1 and CDR2 are SEHNR and FQNEAQ (reference sequence). The CDR3 DNA reads as TGTACCAGCAGCCCGGCGGGTAGCTCCTACAATGAGCAGTTCTTC. This codes for CTSSPAGSSYNEQFF.

The V call is TRBV6-6, the J call TRBJ2-4, with a tentative D call TRBD1 (6 bases). Germline CDR1 reads MNHNY; CDR2 reads SVGAGI (reference sequence). This CDR3 has 14 amino acids. The V end lost 6 bases, the J end lost 1 base, and 10 bases lay between the germline ends. The CDR3 DNA follows: TGTGCCAGCAGACCCGGACAGGCCAAAAACATTCAGTACTTC. This translates into CASRPGQAKNIQYF.

The V gene is TRBV10-3, the J gene TRBJ1-6, with TRBD1 identical over 9 bases. V was pared by 4 bases and J by 10 bases, with 2 bases of the junction left unmatched. There are 13 residues in the CDR3. Germline CDR1 ENHRY, CDR2 SYGVKD. CDR3 nucleotide sequence: TGTGCCATCAGTGTAACAGGGGGCTCACCCCTCCACTTT. Encoded protein: CAISVTGGSPLHF.

In its sample, this clonotype was seen many times. This chain connects TRBV20-1 to TRBJ2-7; 9 bases line up with TRBD1. V lost 5 bases and J lost 0; bases outside the gene matches: 2. The CDR3 is 13 residues long. Germline-derived CDR1 and CDR2 are DFQATT and SNEGSKA (reference sequence). The CDR3 bases are TGCAGTGCTGTGGACAGGGGCTCCTACGAGCAGTACTTC. Its protein is CSAVDRGSYEQYF.

This clonotype has just a few counts. The chain couples TRBV7-3 to TRBJ2-7; D is undetermined. V was pared by 3 bases and J by 5 bases, with 14 bases between. Looked up from germline, CDR1 is SGHTA and CDR2 is FQGTGA. This CDR3 is 14 amino acids long. CDR3 region: CASSFGGVEDEQYF. The CDR3 DNA is TGTGCCAGCAGCTTTGGTGGAGTTGAGGACGAGCAGTACTTC.

Only a few counts were recorded for this clonotype. A much larger clone lies a single base off, so this may be a read error. This chain connects TRBV12-3 or TRBV12-4 to TRBJ2-1, with unresolved D. The V end was cut by 5 bases, the J end by 5 bases, with 4 bases between. CDR3 length equals 11 residues. Here the CDR3 reads CASSNHNEQFF. CDR3 nucleotides: TGTGCCAGCAGTAACCACAATGAGCAGTTCTTC.

This clonotype was counted a single time. The chain has TRBV5-1 and TRBJ1-6, with D tentatively TRBD1 (5 bases). The CDR3 sequence is 13 residues long. CDR1 is SGHRS and CDR2 is YFSETQ in the germline V gene. Trimming removed 0 bases at V and 8 bases at J, with 6 bases between. CDR3 sequence (DNA): TGCGCCAGCAGCTTGGCAGGGTATTCACCCCTCCACTTT. It codes for CASSLAGYSPLHF.